The clone carrying this T cell receptor (beta chain) was seen ten or more times. The template was total RNA from unfractionated whole blood. Individual cDNA molecules (in the library) carried attached unique molecular identifiers. TCRdb redid the calling of the reads with MiXCR, one entry per CDR3 protein. Of around 120,000 distinct CDR3 sequences listed, approximately 9% are singletons. This record belongs to a study of human T cells and chemical hapten exposure. This sequence was found in a human donor in good health. Some clones in this sample may be carry-over from other donors' samples. Material for sequencing was whole blood.

CDR3 nucleotides: TGCAGCTCTGGGGGGGACAGGGGGCTAAATGAGCAGTTCTTC. It is translated as CSSGGDRGLNEQFF. V usage is TRBV29-1 and J usage is TRBJ2-1; TRBD1 agrees at 12 bases. Germline assignment: CDR1 SQVTM and CDR2 ANQGSEA. J lost 7 bases, V lost 8 bases, and 9 bases had no gene match. The CDR3 sequence is 14 residues long.